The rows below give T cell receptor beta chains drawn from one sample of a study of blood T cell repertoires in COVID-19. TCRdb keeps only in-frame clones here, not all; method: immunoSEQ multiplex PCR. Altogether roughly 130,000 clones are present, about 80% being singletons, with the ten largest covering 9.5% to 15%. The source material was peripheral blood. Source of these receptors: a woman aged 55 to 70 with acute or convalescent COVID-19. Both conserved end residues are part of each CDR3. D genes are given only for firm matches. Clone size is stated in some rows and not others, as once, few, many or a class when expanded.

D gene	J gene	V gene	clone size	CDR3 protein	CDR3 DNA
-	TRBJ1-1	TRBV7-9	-	CASSPNVGGEAFF	TGTGCCAGCAGCCCGAACGTCGGGGGTGAAGCTTTCTTT
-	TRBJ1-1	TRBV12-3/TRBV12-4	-	CASSLARREAFF	TGTGCCAGCAGTTTAGCGCGGAGGGAAGCTTTCTTT
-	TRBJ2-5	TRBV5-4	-	CASSPAPRGGGEGETQYF	TGTGCCAGCAGCCCCGCCCCAAGAGGGGGGGGCGAAGGAGAGACCCAGTACTTC
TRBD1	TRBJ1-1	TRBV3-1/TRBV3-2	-	CASSRDRANTEAFF	TGTGCCAGCAGCCGTGACAGGGCGAACACTGAAGCTTTCTTT
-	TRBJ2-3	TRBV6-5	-	CASTEGWAQYF	TGTGCCAGCACCGAAGGATGGGCACAGTATTTT
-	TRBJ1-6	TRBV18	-	CASSPGMGSPLHF	TGTGCCAGCTCACCCGGGATGGGTTCACCCCTCCACTTT
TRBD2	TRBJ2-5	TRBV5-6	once	CASSFSGWETQYF	TGTGCCAGCAGCTTTAGCGGGTGGGAGACCCAGTACTTC
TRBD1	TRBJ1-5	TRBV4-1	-	CASSQDRQGANQPQHF	TGCGCCAGCAGCCAAGATCGGCAGGGGGCAAATCAGCCCCAGCATTTT
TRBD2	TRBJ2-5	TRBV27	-	CASLAPGGETQYF	TGTGCCAGCTTAGCCCCGGGAGGAGAGACCCAGTACTTC
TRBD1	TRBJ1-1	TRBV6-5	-	CASSLTGAGNTEAFF	TGTGCCAGCAGCTTAACAGGGGCAGGGAACACTGAAGCTTTCTTT
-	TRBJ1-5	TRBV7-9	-	CASSERGDQPQHF	TGTGCCAGCAGTGAGCGTGGAGATCAGCCCCAGCATTTT
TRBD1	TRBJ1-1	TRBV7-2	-	CASSPGTARTEAFF	TGTGCCAGCAGCCCCGGGACAGCGCGCACTGAAGCTTTCTTT
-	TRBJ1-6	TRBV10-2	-	CASSESGQTTNSPLHF	TGCGCCAGCAGTGAGTCGGGACAAACCACTAATTCACCCCTCCACTTT
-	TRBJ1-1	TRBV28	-	CASSLPRWTEAFF	TGTGCCAGCAGTTTACCCCGGTGGACTGAAGCTTTCTTT
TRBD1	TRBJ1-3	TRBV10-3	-	CAISETGDSGNTIYF	TGTGCCATCAGTGAGACAGGGGACTCTGGAAACACCATATATTTT
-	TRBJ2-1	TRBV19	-	CASKEAGSSNNEQFF	TGTGCCAGTAAGGAGGCGGGGAGCTCCAACAATGAGCAGTTCTTC
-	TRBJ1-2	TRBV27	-	CASRADSTNYGYTF	TGTGCCAGCAGGGCGGACAGTACTAACTATGGCTACACCTTC
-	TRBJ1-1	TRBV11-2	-	CASSLEPGYMNTEAFF	TGTGCCAGCAGCTTAGAACCAGGGTACATGAACACTGAAGCTTTCTTT
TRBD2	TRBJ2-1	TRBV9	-	CASSNISGSYNEQFF	TGTGCCAGCAGCAACATTAGCGGGTCCTACAATGAGCAGTTCTTC
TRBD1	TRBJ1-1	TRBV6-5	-	CASSSGTGDVAEAFF	TGTGCCAGCAGTTCCGGGACAGGGGACGTTGCTGAAGCTTTCTTT
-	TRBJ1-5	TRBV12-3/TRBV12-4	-	CASSLSHQPQHF	TGTGCCAGCAGTTTGTCTCATCAGCCCCAGCATTTT
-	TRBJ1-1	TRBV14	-	CASSQDQVIGVVGTEAFF	TGTGCCAGCAGCCAAGACCAGGTGATCGGGGTAGTAGGCACTGAAGCTTTCTTT
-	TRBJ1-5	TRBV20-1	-	CSASPGDQPQHF	TGCAGTGCCAGTCCAGGGGATCAGCCCCAGCATTTT
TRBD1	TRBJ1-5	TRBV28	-	CASSDSGTVMRQPQHF	TGTGCCAGCAGTGACTCCGGGACAGTTATGCGTCAGCCCCAGCATTTT
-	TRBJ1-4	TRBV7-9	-	CASSSINEKLFF	TGTGCCAGCAGCTCAATCAATGAAAAACTGTTTTTT
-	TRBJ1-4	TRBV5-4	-	CASSPTRTGKLFF	TGTGCCAGCAGCCCGACGAGGACTGGAAAACTGTTTTTT
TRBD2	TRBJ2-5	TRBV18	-	CASSPTSGGAGETQYF	TGTGCCAGCTCACCGACTAGCGGGGGGGCCGGAGAGACCCAGTACTTC
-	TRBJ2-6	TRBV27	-	CASSLSTGRHLSGANVLTF	TGTGCCAGCAGTTTATCGACAGGGAGGCACCTCTCTGGGGCCAACGTCCTGACTTTC
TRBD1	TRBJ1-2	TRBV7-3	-	CASSPARGQGYTF	TGTGCCAGCAGCCCTGCGAGGGGGCAAGGCTACACCTTC
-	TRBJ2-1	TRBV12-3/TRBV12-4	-	CASSFSSGNEQFF	TGTGCCAGCAGTTTTTCATCGGGAAATGAGCAGTTCTTC
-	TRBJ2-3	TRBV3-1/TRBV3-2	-	CASSPTRDSLDTQYF	TGTGCCAGCAGCCCCACCCGGGACTCCTTAGATACGCAGTATTTT
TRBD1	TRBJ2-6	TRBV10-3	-	CAIRSGTDSSGANVLTF	TGTGCCATCAGGTCCGGGACAGACTCCTCTGGGGCCAACGTCCTGACTTTC
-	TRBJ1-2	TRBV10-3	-	CAISGSQYGYTF	TGTGCCATCTCAGGCTCGCAATATGGCTACACCTTC
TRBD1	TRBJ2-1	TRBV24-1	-	CATRSGGGEQFF	TGTGCCACCCGATCAGGGGGCGGGGAGCAGTTCTTC
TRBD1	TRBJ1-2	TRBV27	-	CASSFREGASGYTF	TGTGCCAGCAGTTTTCGGGAGGGGGCAAGCGGCTACACCTTC
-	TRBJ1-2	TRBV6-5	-	CASSYKSGGIRGYTF	TGTGCCAGCAGTTATAAGAGTGGAGGCATTAGGGGCTACACCTTC
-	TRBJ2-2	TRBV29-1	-	CSVERAGATGELFF	TGCAGCGTTGAGAGGGCAGGGGCCACCGGGGAGCTGTTTTTT
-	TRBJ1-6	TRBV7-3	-	CASSLLWVWAGSPLHF	TGTGCCAGCAGCTTGTTATGGGTCTGGGCCGGTTCACCCCTCCACTTT
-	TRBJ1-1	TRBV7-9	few	CASSLSVSEAFF	TGTGCCAGCAGCTTATCGGTGTCTGAAGCTTTCTTT
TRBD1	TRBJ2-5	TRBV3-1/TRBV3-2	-	CASSPTGEQTQYF	TGTGCCAGCAGCCCGACAGGGGAGCAGACCCAGTACTTC